This record concerns one T cell receptor (beta chain) sequence. The data are from a study of blood T cell repertoires in COVID-19. At the level of the study: PBMCs, B-cell-depleted T cells, or T cells provided the cDNA or gDNA that made up the material.

V shed 2 bases and J shed 4 bases, with 9 bases lying between them. From germline, CDR1 is SGHKS and CDR2 YYEKEE (reference sequence). The CDR3 spans 13 residues. Per the authors' pipeline: Using reference gene primer amplification, nucleated cell counts were estimated. Method: immunoSEQ multiplex PCR; TCRdb's copy keeps in-frame clones and lacks some. V and J calls and clone size follow that table, whereas D and trimming were derived from the DNA. The data contain about 300,000 clones, over 85% of them singletons. The Seattle site enrolled patients during active infection and followed them longitudinally.

This rearrangement joins TRBV5-5 to TRBJ1-1; TRBD1 might be the D (6 bases). This receptor was identified in a woman aged 30 to 39 with COVID-19, enrolled during active disease. Source material: peripheral blood. CDR3: CASSFTGTTEAFF. CDR3 sequence (DNA): TGTGCCAGCAGCTTTACAGGGACCACTGAAGCTTTCTTT.